Following are 19 T cell receptor beta chains from one sample sequenced in a study of early T cells in non-severe SARS-CoV-2 infection. Via MiXCR, TCRdb re-called the 5' RACE reads, giving one row per CDR3 protein. Of about 23,000 distinct CDR3 sequences listed, less than 5.5% are singletons. The sequencing sample was made of whole blood. The origin of the receptors is an adult who was a healthcare worker with PCR-confirmed SARS-CoV-2 infection or an uninfected control (not recorded which).

The CDR3 coding sequence is TGTGCCAGCAGCCCAGGGAGGAGCGGGACAGAGCAGTTCTTC. Its translation is CASSPGRSGTEQFF. This chain links TRBV3-1 with TRBJ2-1; D is possibly TRBD2 (7 bases). V lost 4 bases and J 10 bases, leaving 17 bases between the germline ends. The CDR3 is 14 residues long. Germline CDR1 is LGHDT and CDR2 is YNNKEL (reference sequence).

Many counts were recorded for this clonotype. The rearrangement links TRBV6-6 to TRBJ1-1; D is unclear. Germline-derived CDR1 and CDR2 are MNHNY and SVGAGI (reference sequence). V lost 7 bases, J lost 3 bases, and 9 bases lay in between. There are 12 residues in the CDR3. The CDR3 loop reads CASKAEYTEAFF. The CDR3 DNA reads as TGTGCCAGCAAGGCGGAGTACACTGAAGCTTTCTTT.

The chain uses TRBV19 and TRBJ2-2, with a possible D match to TRBD1 (5 bases). The germline V and J ends were trimmed by 1 base and 0 bases, with 9 bases remaining between them. This CDR3 comprises 16 residues. Germline V gene lookup returns CDR1 LNHDA and CDR2 SQIVND (reference sequence). The CDR3 coding sequence is TGTGCCAGTAGTATAGGGGGCACTGCGAACACCGGGGAGCTGTTTTTT. Translating gives CASSIGGTANTGELFF.

This clonotype was recorded many times. J is TRBJ2-3 and V is TRBV6-5; 8 bases fit TRBD1. Germline V gene sequence: CDR1 MNHEY, CDR2 SVGAGI. The trim removed 8 bases at V and 1 base at J, leaving 5 bases unmatched. The CDR3 runs 14 residues. CDR3 sequence (DNA): TGTGCCAGCCACCGGACAGGGCGCACAGATACGCAGTATTTT. Encoded protein: CASHRTGRTDTQYF.

This clonotype was seen at least ten times. The chain employs TRBV10-3 and TRBJ2-1; 8 positions agree with TRBD2. The CDR3 sequence is 14 residues long. J lost 5 bases, V lost 10 bases, and 10 bases had no gene match. Germline CDR1 is ENHRY and CDR2 is SYGVKD. Written as DNA, the CDR3 is TGTGCCACCAAAAGCGGGAGATCGGACAATGAGCAGTTCTTC. Translated, it gives CATKSGRSDNEQFF.

The chain combines TRBV6-6 with TRBJ2-5; D may be TRBD1 (6 bases). Germline V lookup: CDR1 MNHNY, CDR2 SVGAGI (reference sequence). Deletions cut 5 bases from V and 2 bases from J, with 12 bases between. The CDR3 has 14 amino acids. CDR3 region: CASSPWTVQETQYF. CDR3 DNA: TGTGCCAGCAGTCCCTGGACAGTACAAGAGACCCAGTACTTC.

This clonotype was seen repeatedly, ten times or more. The chain couples TRBV24-1 to TRBJ2-3, with D tentatively TRBD1 (5 bases). Germline-derived CDR1 and CDR2 are KGHDR and SFDVKD. The CDR3 runs to 14 residues. V lost 7 bases and J 0 bases, leaving 10 bases between the germline ends. The CDR3: CATSKTVSTDTQYF. In DNA form, the CDR3 reads TGTGCCACCAGCAAGACAGTAAGCACAGATACGCAGTATTTT.

This chain connects TRBV10-3 to TRBJ1-1; D not certain. The length of the CDR3 is 14 residues. The V and J ends lost 0 bases and 0 bases respectively, with 5 bases between them. Germline CDR1 ENHRY, CDR2 SYGVKD. The CDR3 sequence: CAISESGMNTEAFF. CDR3 sequence (DNA): TGTGCCATCAGTGAGTCAGGGATGAACACTGAAGCTTTCTTT.

This clonotype has ten or more counts. This rearrangement joins TRBV7-9 to TRBJ2-1, with TRBD2 matching over 9 bases. Germline CDR1 reads SEHNR; CDR2 reads FQNEAQ (reference sequence). V was pared by 8 bases and J by 2 bases, with 13 bases of the junction left unmatched. The CDR3 extends over 17 amino acids. The CDR3 nucleotides are TGTGCCAGCCTTATTTGGTCGGCGGGAGGGACCTACAATGAGCAGTTCTTC. Its protein product is CASLIWSAGGTYNEQFF.

This clonotype was counted between two and nine times. J is TRBJ2-1 and V is TRBV27; D is uncertain. Germline assignment: CDR1 MNHEY and CDR2 SMNVEV (reference sequence). This CDR3 spans 18 amino acids. V shed 0 bases and J shed 4 bases, with 19 bases lying between them. CDR3 bases: TGTGCCAGCAGTTTATCTTTGCCAGTGGAAAACACTTACAATGAGCAGTTCTTC. Protein product: CASSLSLPVENTYNEQFF.

This clonotype was counted a few times. J is TRBJ2-1 and V is TRBV7-8, with TRBD2 identical over 9 bases. Germline lookup yields CDR1 SGHVS and CDR2 FQNEAQ. The CDR3 runs to 15 residues. The V gene end was trimmed by 8 bases and the J gene end by 10 bases; junction bases not matched to a gene: 15. The CDR3 reads CASGALAGEWREQFF. Here the CDR3 DNA reads TGTGCCAGCGGAGCATTAGCGGGAGAATGGAGGGAGCAGTTCTTC.

This clonotype has at least ten counts. The V call is TRBV6-2 or TRBV6-3, the J call TRBJ2-1, with 9 positions matching TRBD2. After removal of 6 bases from V and 7 bases from J, the junction contained 10 bases not matched to a gene. The CDR3 extends over 15 amino acids. Germline assignment: CDR1 MNHEY and CDR2 SVGEGT. CDR3 region: CASSWLVREGNEQFF. The DNA for the CDR3 is TGTGCCAGCAGCTGGCTTGTGCGGGAGGGTAATGAGCAGTTCTTC.

This clonotype was detected a few times. The V gene is TRBV9, the J gene TRBJ2-5; either TRBD1 or TRBD2 may supply D (5 bases each). In germline, CDR1 is SGDLS, CDR2 YYNGEE. Trimming pared 3 bases from V and 0 bases from J, leaving 15 bases between. This CDR3 comprises 16 residues. In nucleotides, the CDR3 is TGTGCCAGCAGCGCATGGGGACGTCCGGACCAAGAGACCCAGTACTTC. Translating it yields CASSAWGRPDQETQYF.

This clonotype was seen repeatedly, ten times or more. The V and J genes are TRBV29-1 and TRBJ1-1; D gene unclear. The CDR3 covers 14 residues. Per the germline V gene, CDR1 is SQVTM and CDR2 is ANQGSEA. V was trimmed by 4 bases and J by 1 base, leaving 13 bases between them. This CDR3 reads CSVGRDTPNTEAFF. CDR3 DNA sequence: TGCAGCGTTGGTCGAGACACCCCGAACACTGAAGCTTTCTTT.

This clonotype has a handful of counts. The V call is TRBV4-1, the J call TRBJ1-2; weak D call: TRBD1 (5 bases). CDR1 and CDR2 (germline): MGHRA, YSYEKL. This CDR3 spans 16 amino acids. V was trimmed by 0 bases and J by 7 bases, leaving 18 bases between them. CDR3 sequence reads: CASSQEATMGVGGYTF. The CDR3 DNA is TGCGCCAGCAGCCAAGAAGCGACAATGGGGGTCGGTGGCTACACCTTC.

This clonotype was seen at least ten times. The rearrangement links TRBV28 to TRBJ2-5; the match to TRBD1 covers 7 bases. Germline V CDR1 and CDR2: MDHEN, SYDVKM. The CDR3 is 13 residues long. Trimming cost V 6 bases and J 3 bases; bases outside gene matches: 4. CDR3 sequence: CASRTGLKETQYF. In DNA, the CDR3 is TGTGCCAGCAGGACAGGGTTGAAAGAGACCCAGTACTTC.

The table lists this clonotype with a few counts. The V and J genes are TRBV18 and TRBJ1-1, with D unresolved. The CDR3 is 15 residues long. V was clipped by 6 bases and J by 4 bases, with 18 bases between them. The germline gives CDR1 KGHSH, CDR2 LQKENI. CDR3 nucleotide sequence: TGTGCCAGCTCCGGAGGGTGGCAGGAAGGCACTGAAGCTTTCTTT. Amino acids: CASSGGWQEGTEAFF.

This clonotype has only a few counts. The gene calls are TRBV7-8 and TRBJ2-7; 13 positions agree with TRBD2. The CDR3 extends over 17 amino acids. Losses at the gene ends were 6 bases for V and 1 base for J; bases not matched to a gene: 9. Germline V gene data show CDR1 as SGHVS and CDR2 as FQNEAQ. CDR3 region: CASSRGLAGVGSYEQYF. CDR3 coding DNA: TGTGCCAGCAGTCGAGGACTAGCGGGAGTTGGGTCCTACGAGCAGTACTTC.

This rearrangement joins TRBV2 to TRBJ1-1; possibly TRBD1 for D (6 bases). The CDR3 is made up of 14 amino acids. With 6 bases removed from V and 2 bases from J, the gap between germline ends came to 13 bases. Per the germline V gene, CDR1 is SNHLY and CDR2 is FYNNEI. The CDR3 region has the DNA TGTGCCAGCAGGCATAGAGGGGGTAACACTGAAGCTTTCTTT. As protein: CASRHRGGNTEAFF.